This is a list of T cell receptor beta chains from one sample in a study of blood T cell repertoires in COVID-19. Libraries were prepared by immunoSEQ multiplex PCR; TCRdb keeps only in-frame clonotypes and omits some of them. Altogether tens of thousands of clones are present, about 86% being singletons, with the ten largest covering around two fifths. The sequenced material came from peripheral blood. The origin of the receptors is a man older than 75 with active or convalescent COVID-19. Each CDR3 is given with its conserved first and last residue. D genes are given only for firm matches. Only part of the rows carry a size: once, few, many, or a class if the clone is expanded.

v_call	d_call	clone_size	j_call	cdr3_aa	cdr3_nt
TRBV9	.	.	TRBJ1-1	CASSVEASDTEAFF	TGTGCCAGCAGCGTAGAGGCGAGCGACACTGAAGCTTTCTTT
TRBV7-8	TRBD1	.	TRBJ1-3	CASRPPGTAGNTIYF	TGTGCCAGCAGGCCACCCGGGACAGCCGGAAACACCATATATTTT
TRBV11-2	.	.	TRBJ2-4	CASSLAGKNIQYF	TGTGCCAGCAGCCTCGCAGGGAAAAACATTCAGTACTTC
TRBV6-2/TRBV6-3	TRBD1	.	TRBJ1-2	CASSGQGAWVGYTF	TGTGCCAGCAGCGGACAGGGGGCCTGGGTTGGCTACACCTTC
TRBV4-3	TRBD1	.	TRBJ2-7	CASSRRTGYEQYF	TGCGCCAGCAGCCGGAGGACAGGCTACGAGCAGTACTTC
TRBV12-3/TRBV12-4	TRBD1	.	TRBJ1-2	CASSLAGQGGSF	TGTGCCAGCAGTTTAGCGGGACAGGGAGGAAGCTTC
TRBV19	.	.	TRBJ1-4	CASTKTGANEKLFF	TGTGCCAGTACAAAGACAGGCGCCAATGAAAAACTGTTTTTT
TRBV11-2	.	.	TRBJ1-1	CASSLEGSRTEAFF	TGTGCCAGCAGCTTAGAAGGGAGTCGCACTGAAGCTTTCTTT
TRBV2	TRBD2	.	TRBJ2-5	CASSLTRGVQETQYF	TGTGCCAGCAGTCTAACCCGGGGGGTCCAAGAGACCCAGTACTTC
TRBV29-1	TRBD1	.	TRBJ2-5	CSVEKGKGAETQYF	TGCAGCGTTGAGAAGGGGAAGGGGGCAGAGACCCAGTACTTC
TRBV19	TRBD1	.	TRBJ1-1	CASTTRKTGYMNTEAFF	TGTGCCAGTACCACCCGTAAGACAGGGTATATGAACACTGAAGCTTTCTTT
TRBV6-5	.	.	TRBJ1-1	CASRSLLTTEAFF	TGTGCCAGCAGATCCTTACTTACCACTGAAGCTTTCTTT
TRBV28	.	.	TRBJ2-7	CASIAGTYEQYF	TGTGCCAGCATTGCGGGAACCTACGAGCAGTACTTC
TRBV7-9	.	.	TRBJ1-6	CASSLGQSSYNSPLHF	TGTGCCAGCAGCTTAGGACAGAGCTCCTATAATTCACCCCTCCACTTT
TRBV30	.	once	TRBJ2-7	CAWSLGQSSYEQYF	TGTGCCTGGAGTCTTGGCCAAAGCTCCTACGAGCAGTACTTC
TRBV5-1	.	.	TRBJ1-2	CASSLGSSASYGYTF	TGCGCCAGCAGCTTGGGCAGTTCAGCGAGCTATGGCTACACCTTC
TRBV10-3	TRBD1	.	TRBJ2-7	CAISTLGQNYEQYF	TGTGCCATCAGTACTTTGGGACAGAACTACGAGCAGTACTTC
TRBV3-1/TRBV3-2	TRBD1	few	TRBJ1-6	CASGRGTGGSPLHF	TGTGCCAGCGGAAGGGGGACAGGGGGTTCACCCCTCCACTTT
TRBV19	TRBD1	.	TRBJ2-6	CASSVSGGTGANVLTF	TGTGCCAGTAGTGTTTCAGGGGGTACTGGGGCCAACGTCCTGACTTTC
TRBV5-1	TRBD2	few	TRBJ2-1	CASSPVAGGYNEQFF	TGCGCCAGCAGCCCCGTAGCGGGGGGGTACAATGAGCAGTTCTTC
TRBV2	.	.	TRBJ2-4	CASGRDTKNIQYF	TGTGCCAGCGGCCGGGATACCAAAAACATTCAGTACTTC
TRBV18	.	.	TRBJ2-3	CASSGGETDTQYF	TGTGCCAGCTCAGGCGGGGAGACAGATACGCAGTATTTT
TRBV19	TRBD1	.	TRBJ1-1	CASTDRTGKSGTEAFF	TGTGCCAGTACAGACCGGACAGGGAAGAGTGGCACTGAAGCTTTCTTT
TRBV6-5	.	.	TRBJ2-1	CASSPRQHNEQFF	TGTGCCAGCAGTCCCAGACAGCACAATGAGCAGTTCTTC
TRBV7-9	.	.	TRBJ2-3	CASSFPDTQYF	TGTGCCAGCAGCTTCCCGGATACGCAGTATTTT
TRBV7-9	TRBD2	.	TRBJ2-2	CASSMGLAGGLAGELFF	TGTGCCAGCAGCATGGGACTAGCGGGAGGATTGGCCGGGGAGCTGTTTTTT
TRBV15	.	.	TRBJ2-5	CATSRDLQETQYF	TGTGCCACCAGCAGAGATCTACAAGAGACCCAGTACTTC
TRBV19	.	.	TRBJ1-2	CASSRDTHNYGYTF	TGTGCCAGTAGTCGGGACACACATAACTATGGCTACACCTTC
TRBV5-1	.	.	TRBJ1-1	CASKQGNTEAFF	TGCGCCAGTAAACAGGGGAACACTGAAGCTTTCTTT
TRBV20-1	.	.	TRBJ1-1	CSASTQGPTEAFF	TGCAGTGCTAGTACCCAGGGGCCCACTGAAGCTTTCTTT
TRBV3-1/TRBV3-2	TRBD2	.	TRBJ2-5	CASSQDQLAGVQETQYF	TGTGCCAGCAGCCAAGATCAACTAGCGGGGGTTCAAGAGACCCAGTACTTC
TRBV5-1	TRBD2	.	TRBJ2-7	CASSPRAGEPYEQYF	TGCGCCAGCAGCCCCAGGGCGGGAGAGCCCTACGAGCAGTACTTC
TRBV19	.	.	TRBJ1-6	CASSIFTDNSPLHF	TGTGCCAGTAGTATATTTACAGATAATTCACCCCTCCACTTT
TRBV12-3/TRBV12-4	TRBD1	.	TRBJ1-4	CASSSGGYEKLFF	TGTGCCAGCAGTTCAGGGGGATACGAAAAACTGTTTTTT
TRBV7-6	TRBD1	.	TRBJ2-3	CASSLNRGQYTDTQYF	TGTGCCAGCAGCCTGAACAGGGGCCAGTACACAGATACGCAGTATTTT
TRBV7-6	.	.	TRBJ2-1	CASSVYNEQFF	TGTGCCAGCAGCGTATACAATGAGCAGTTCTTC
TRBV27	.	.	TRBJ1-1	CASSSLGRGLRDTEAFF	TGTGCCAGCAGTAGTTTAGGTAGGGGATTACGAGACACTGAAGCTTTCTTT
TRBV24-1	TRBD1	.	TRBJ1-1	CATLGQADTEAFF	TGTGCCACCTTGGGACAGGCGGACACTGAAGCTTTCTTT
TRBV30	TRBD1	.	TRBJ2-5	CAWSGTGQETQYF	TGTGCCTGGAGTGGGACAGGTCAAGAGACCCAGTACTTC
TRBV30	.	.	TRBJ1-1	CAWSVQGGAEAFF	TGTGCCTGGAGTGTACAGGGAGGGGCTGAAGCTTTCTTT
TRBV3-1/TRBV3-2	.	.	TRBJ1-2	CASSQEVDRLGGYGYTF	TGTGCCAGCAGCCAAGAGGTTGATAGACTGGGGGGCTATGGCTACACCTTC